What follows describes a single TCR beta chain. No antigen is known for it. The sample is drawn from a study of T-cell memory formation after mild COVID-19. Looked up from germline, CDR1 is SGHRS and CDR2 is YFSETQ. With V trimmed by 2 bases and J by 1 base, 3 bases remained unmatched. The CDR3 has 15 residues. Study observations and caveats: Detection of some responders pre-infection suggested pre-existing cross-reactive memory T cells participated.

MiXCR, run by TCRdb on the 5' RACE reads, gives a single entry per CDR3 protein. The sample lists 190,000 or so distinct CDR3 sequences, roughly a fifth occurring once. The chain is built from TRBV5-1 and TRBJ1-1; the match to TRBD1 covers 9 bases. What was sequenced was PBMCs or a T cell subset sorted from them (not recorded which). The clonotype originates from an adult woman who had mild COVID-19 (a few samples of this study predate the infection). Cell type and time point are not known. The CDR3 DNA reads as TGCGCCAGCAGCTTCGGGGACAGGGCGAACACTGAAGCTTTCTTT. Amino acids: CASSFGDRANTEAFF.